The subject of this entry is one T cell receptor (beta chain). Its antigen specificity is not known. No base quality information exists; no much larger clone differs at one position. This specimen's time point label, per the study, means: baseline before first vaccination. Vaccinee samples were obtained from the UK trials COV001 and COV002, which included a single-blind randomized controlled phase 2/3 trial of AZD1222 (ChAdOx1 nCoV-19) in healthy adults. For TCRbeta chain sequencing, PBMC samples were collected from trial participants at day 0 and at day 28 after the second dose. V lost 5 bases and J lost 8 bases; the stretch between them is 18 bases long. Counted from cysteine to phenylalanine, this CDR3 has 14 amino acids. The kept DNA is CDR3 alone, 42 bases in frame from the first base. CDR1 SEHNR and CDR2 FQNEAQ were looked up in the germline V gene (reference sequence). The CDR3 regions of human TCRbeta chains were analyzed by immunosequencing. The paper's processing steps were these. TCRs in the repertoires were compared against a reference library of SARS-CoV-2-specific TCRs that had been generated with the MIRA antigen-specificity platform. Breadth meant the fraction of unique TCRs that were SARS-CoV-2-associated, whereas depth meant the fraction of total T cells that were SARS-CoV-2-associated. Using the MIRA data, each spike-specific TCR was assigned both to the spike region to which the TCR was reactive and to a CD4 or CD8 class. Log10-transformed breadth and depth values were compared by one-way ANOVA with Sidak's multiple comparisons tests. TCRdb mirrors the immuneACCESS table, restricted to in-frame sequences. Some clones are absent from its copies; in checked studies, under half trace to an unresolved V gene, and the reason for the others is unknown. Clone size and the V and J calls come from that table; the DNA yielded D and trimming. This sample has 150,000 to 200,000 clones in its table, and around 90% of those were observed once. The biggest ten clones account for 0.49% of the sample.

This record belongs to a study of T cell responses to AZD1222 COVID-19 vaccine (dated by TCRdb to 2020 to 2023). For context, the study as a whole: AZD1222 recipients whose second dose came at about 4 weeks and those whose second dose came at about 12 weeks were combined into one group, since spike-specific TCR depth and breadth did not differ between the two schedules. TCR sequencing covered fewer than 250 trial participants: 200 to 220 given two doses of AZD1222 and approximately 26 given two doses of MenACWY control vaccine. Trial participants were enrolled by age into 18-55, 56-69 and 70-plus year subgroups, with about 150, 28 and 57 TCR-sequenced participants respectively.

What the study reported, not specific to this receptor: Reportedly, almost half of the unique spike-specific TCRs recognized epitopes lying outside the regions that are mutated in the B.1.351 and B.1.1.7 variants. Because no day 14 peak-response samples were available, repertoires were characterized only after the peak T cell response. Participants were mostly white British, with more females than males. The authors suggested clonal diversity may have been underestimated. The 56-69-year group was small, and its depth increase did not reach significance, likely because of low power. After two AZD1222 doses, both the breadth and the depth of spike-specific TCRs were significantly higher than at day 0 and than in MenACWY recipients. Vaccine-associated CD4 TCRs spanned the whole spike protein, with dominant responses in regions 160-218 and 743-854. Conclusions about previously exposed vaccinees are limited because only a handful of AZD1222 recipients were SARS-CoV-2 seropositive at baseline.

Sequenced here: peripheral blood, sampled on day 0 of AZD1222 vaccination. This receptor was taken from an adult in good health. This chain joins TRBV7-9 to TRBJ1-2; a weak D assignment points to TRBD1 (6 bases agree). The bases are TGTGCCAGCAGCACCACTCAGGGGTTGAGAGGCTACACCTTC. This is translated as CASSTTQGLRGYTF.